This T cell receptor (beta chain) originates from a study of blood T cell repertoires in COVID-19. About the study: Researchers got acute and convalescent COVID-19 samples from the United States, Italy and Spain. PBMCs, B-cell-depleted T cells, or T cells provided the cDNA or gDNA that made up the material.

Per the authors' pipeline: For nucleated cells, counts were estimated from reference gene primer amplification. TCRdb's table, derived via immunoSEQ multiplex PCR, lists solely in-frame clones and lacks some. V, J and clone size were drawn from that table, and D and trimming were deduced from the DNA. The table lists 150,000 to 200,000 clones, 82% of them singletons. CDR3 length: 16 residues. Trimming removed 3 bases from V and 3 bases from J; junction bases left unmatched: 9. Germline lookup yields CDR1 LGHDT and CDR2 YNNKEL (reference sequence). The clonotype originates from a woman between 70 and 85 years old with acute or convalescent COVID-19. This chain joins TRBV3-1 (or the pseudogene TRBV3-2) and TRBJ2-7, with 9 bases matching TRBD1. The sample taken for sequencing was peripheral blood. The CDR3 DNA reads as TGTGCCAGCAGCCACCTCCCGGGACAGGGTAACTACGAGCAGTACTTC. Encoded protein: CASSHLPGQGNYEQYF.